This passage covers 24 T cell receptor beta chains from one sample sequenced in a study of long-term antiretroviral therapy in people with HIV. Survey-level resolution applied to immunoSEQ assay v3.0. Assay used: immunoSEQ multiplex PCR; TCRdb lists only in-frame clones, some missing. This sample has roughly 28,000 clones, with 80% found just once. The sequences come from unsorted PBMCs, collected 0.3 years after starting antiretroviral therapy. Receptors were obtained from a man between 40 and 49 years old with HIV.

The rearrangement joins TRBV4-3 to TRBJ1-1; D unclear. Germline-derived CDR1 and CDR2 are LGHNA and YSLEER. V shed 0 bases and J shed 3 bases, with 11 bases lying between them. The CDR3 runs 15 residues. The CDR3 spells CASSQDWAGDTEAFF. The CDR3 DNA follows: TGCGCCAGCAGCCAAGACTGGGCGGGCGACACTGAAGCTTTCTTT.

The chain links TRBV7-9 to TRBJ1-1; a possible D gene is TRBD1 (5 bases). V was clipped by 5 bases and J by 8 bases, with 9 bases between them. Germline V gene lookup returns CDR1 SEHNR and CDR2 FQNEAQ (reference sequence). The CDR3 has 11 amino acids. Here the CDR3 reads CASSLGGEAFF. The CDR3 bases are TGTGCCAGCAGCCTCGGGGGGGAAGCTTTCTTT.

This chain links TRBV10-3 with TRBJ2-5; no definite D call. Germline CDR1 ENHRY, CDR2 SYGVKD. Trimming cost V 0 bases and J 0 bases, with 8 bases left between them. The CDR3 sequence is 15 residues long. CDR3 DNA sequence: TGTGCCATCAGTGAGTCGAATGGAGACCAAGAGACCCAGTACTTC. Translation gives CAISESNGDQETQYF.

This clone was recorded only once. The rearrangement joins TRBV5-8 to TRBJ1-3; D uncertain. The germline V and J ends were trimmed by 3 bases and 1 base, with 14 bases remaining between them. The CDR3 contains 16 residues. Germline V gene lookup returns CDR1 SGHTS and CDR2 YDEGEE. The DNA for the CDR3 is TGTGCCAGCAGCTACGTCCTACTTCCTTCTGGAAACACCATATATTTT. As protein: CASSYVLLPSGNTIYF.

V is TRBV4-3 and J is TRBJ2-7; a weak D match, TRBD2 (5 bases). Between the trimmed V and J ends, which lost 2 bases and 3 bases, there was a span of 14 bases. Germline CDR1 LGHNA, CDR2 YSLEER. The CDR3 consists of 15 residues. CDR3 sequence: CASSQSAAGNYEQYF. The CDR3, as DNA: TGCGCCAGCAGCCAATCCGCAGCCGGGAACTACGAGCAGTACTTC.

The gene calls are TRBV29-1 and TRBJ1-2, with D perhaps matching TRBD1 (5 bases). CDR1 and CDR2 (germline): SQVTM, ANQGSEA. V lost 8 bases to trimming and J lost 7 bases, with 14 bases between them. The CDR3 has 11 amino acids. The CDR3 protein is CSTGEGVGYTF. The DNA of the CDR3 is TGCAGCACGGGGGAGGGTGTTGGCTACACCTTC.

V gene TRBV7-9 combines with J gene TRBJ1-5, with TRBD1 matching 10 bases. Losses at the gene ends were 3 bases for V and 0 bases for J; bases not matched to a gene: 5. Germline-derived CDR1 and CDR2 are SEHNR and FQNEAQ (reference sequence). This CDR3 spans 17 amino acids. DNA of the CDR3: TGTGCCAGCAGCTTCCTAAGGGACAGGGGTAGCAATCAGCCCCAGCATTTT. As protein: CASSFLRDRGSNQPQHF. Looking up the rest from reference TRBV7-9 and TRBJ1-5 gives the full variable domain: DTGVSQNPRHKITKRGQNVTFRCDPISEHNRLYWYRQTLGQGPEFLTYFQNEAQLEKSRLLSDRFSAERPKGSFSTLEIQRTEQGDSAMYLCASSFLRDRGSNQPQHFGDGTRLSIL.

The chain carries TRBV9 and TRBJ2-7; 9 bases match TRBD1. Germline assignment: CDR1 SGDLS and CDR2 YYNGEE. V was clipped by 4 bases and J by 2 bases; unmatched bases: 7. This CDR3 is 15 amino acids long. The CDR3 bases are TGTGCCAGCAGCCCCGGACAGGGGTCCACCTACGAGCAGTACTTC. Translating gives CASSPGQGSTYEQYF.

The CDR3 sequence: CASSLPSGGGSPLHF. CDR3 bases: TGTGCCAGCAGTCTTCCTTCAGGGGGAGGATCACCCCTCCACTTT. The chain couples TRBV6-1 to TRBJ1-6; 7 bases map to TRBD1. J was trimmed by 10 bases and V by 5 bases; bases with no gene match: 11. CDR3 length: 15 amino acids. Germline values: CDR1 MNHNS, CDR2 SASEGT.

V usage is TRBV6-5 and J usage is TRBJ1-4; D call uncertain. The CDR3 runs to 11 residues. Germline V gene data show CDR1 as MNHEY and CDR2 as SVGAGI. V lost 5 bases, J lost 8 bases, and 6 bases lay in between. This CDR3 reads CASSNTEKLFF. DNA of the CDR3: TGTGCCAGCAGTAATACAGAAAAACTGTTTTTT.

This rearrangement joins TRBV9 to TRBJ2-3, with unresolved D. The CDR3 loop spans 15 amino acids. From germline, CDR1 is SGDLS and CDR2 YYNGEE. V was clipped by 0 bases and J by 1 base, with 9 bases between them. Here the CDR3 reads CASSVEGTGTDTQYF. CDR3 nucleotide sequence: TGTGCCAGCAGCGTAGAGGGTACTGGCACAGATACGCAGTATTTT.

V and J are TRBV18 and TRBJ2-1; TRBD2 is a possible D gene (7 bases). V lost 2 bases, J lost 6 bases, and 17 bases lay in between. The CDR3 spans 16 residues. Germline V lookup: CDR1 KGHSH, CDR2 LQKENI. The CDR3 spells CASSPGRGAAFNEQFF. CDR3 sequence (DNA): TGTGCCAGCTCACCAGGACGGGGGGCCGCTTTCAATGAGCAGTTCTTC. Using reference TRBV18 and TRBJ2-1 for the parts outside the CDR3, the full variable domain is NAGVMQNPRHLVRRRGQEARLRCSPMKGHSHVYWYRQLPEEGLKFMVYLQKENIIDESGMPKERFSAEFPKEGPSILRIQQVVRGDSAAYFCASSPGRGAAFNEQFFGPGTRLTVL.

CDR3 nucleotide sequence: TGTGCCAGCAGCGAAGGACTAGCGGGGTTTTTTACAGATACGCAGTATTTT. This encodes CASSEGLAGFFTDTQYF. This sequence joins TRBV9 and TRBJ2-3; 12 bases fit TRBD2. J was trimmed by 3 bases and V by 3 bases; bases with no gene match: 8. Germline loops: CDR1 SGDLS, CDR2 YYNGEE. The CDR3 is 17 residues long.

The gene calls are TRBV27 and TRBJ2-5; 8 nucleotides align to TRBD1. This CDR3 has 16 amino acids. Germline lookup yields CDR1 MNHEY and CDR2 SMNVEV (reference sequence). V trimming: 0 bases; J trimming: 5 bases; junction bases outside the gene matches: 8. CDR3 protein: CASSLSRQGARETQYF. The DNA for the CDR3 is TGTGCCAGCAGTTTATCGCGGCAGGGGGCTCGGGAGACCCAGTACTTC.

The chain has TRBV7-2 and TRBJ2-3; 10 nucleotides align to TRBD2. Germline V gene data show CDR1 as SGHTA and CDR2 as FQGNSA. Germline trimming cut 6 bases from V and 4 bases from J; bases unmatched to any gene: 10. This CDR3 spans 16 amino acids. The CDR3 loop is CASRETGTSVPDTQYF. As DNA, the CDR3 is TGTGCCAGCAGGGAAACCGGGACTAGCGTCCCAGATACGCAGTATTTT.

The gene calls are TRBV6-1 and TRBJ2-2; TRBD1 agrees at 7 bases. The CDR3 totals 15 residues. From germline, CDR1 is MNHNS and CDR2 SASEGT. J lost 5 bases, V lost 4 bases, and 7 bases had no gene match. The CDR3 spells CASSVGGVGTGELFF. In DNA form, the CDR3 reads TGTGCCAGCAGTGTAGGGGGCGTTGGGACCGGGGAGCTGTTTTTT.

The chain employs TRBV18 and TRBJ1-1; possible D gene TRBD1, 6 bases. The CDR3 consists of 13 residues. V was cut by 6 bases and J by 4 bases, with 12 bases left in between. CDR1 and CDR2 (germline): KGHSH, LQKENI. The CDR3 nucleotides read TGTGCCAGCTCTTCCAGGGGAACCACTGAAGCTTTCTTT. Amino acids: CASSSRGTTEAFF.

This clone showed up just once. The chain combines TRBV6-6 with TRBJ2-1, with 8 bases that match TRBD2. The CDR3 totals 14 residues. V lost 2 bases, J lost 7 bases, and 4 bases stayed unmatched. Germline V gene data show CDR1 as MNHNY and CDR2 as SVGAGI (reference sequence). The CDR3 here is CASSYGTSGNEQFF. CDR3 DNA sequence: TGTGCCAGCAGTTACGGTACTAGCGGAAATGAGCAGTTCTTC.

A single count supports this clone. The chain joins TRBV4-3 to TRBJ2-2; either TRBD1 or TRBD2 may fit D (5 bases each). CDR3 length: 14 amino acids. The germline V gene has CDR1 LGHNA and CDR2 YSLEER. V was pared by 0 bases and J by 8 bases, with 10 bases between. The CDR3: CASSQEGEWGELFF. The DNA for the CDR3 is TGCGCCAGCAGCCAAGAAGGGGAGTGGGGGGAGCTGTTTTTT.

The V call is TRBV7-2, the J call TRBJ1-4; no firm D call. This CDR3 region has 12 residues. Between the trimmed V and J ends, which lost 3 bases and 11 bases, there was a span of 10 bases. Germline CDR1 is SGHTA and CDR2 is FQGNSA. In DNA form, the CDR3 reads TGTGCCAGCAGCTTCGGACTGCGTAAACTGTTTTTT. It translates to CASSFGLRKLFF.

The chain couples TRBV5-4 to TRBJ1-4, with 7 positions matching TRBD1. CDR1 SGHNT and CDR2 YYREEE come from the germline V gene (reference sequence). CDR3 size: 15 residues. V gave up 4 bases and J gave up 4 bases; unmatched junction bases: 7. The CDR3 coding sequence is TGTGCCAGCAGCATAAGCGGGACAGATAATGAAAAACTGTTTTTT. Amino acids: CASSISGTDNEKLFF. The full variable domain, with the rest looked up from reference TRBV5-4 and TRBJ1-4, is ETGVTQSPTHLIKTRGQQVTLRCSSQSGHNTVSWYQQALGQGPQFIFQYYREEENGRGNFPPRFSGLQFPNYSSELNVNALELDDSALYLCASSISGTDNEKLFFGSGTQLSVL.

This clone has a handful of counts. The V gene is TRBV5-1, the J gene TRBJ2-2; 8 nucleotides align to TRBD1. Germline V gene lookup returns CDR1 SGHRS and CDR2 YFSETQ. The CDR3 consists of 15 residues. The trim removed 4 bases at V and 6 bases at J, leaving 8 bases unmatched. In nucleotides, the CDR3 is TGCGCCAGCAGCGCGGGCCAGGGGGCGGCCGGGGAGCTGTTTTTT. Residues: CASSAGQGAAGELFF.

CDR3 sequence: CASSYGGTSGTGELFF. The DNA for the CDR3 is TGTGCCAGCAGTTACGGGGGGACTAGCGGGACCGGGGAGCTGTTTTTT. This sequence joins TRBV6-6 and TRBJ2-2; 12 bases are shared with TRBD2. CDR3 length: 16 amino acids. V trimming: 2 bases; J trimming: 5 bases; junction bases outside the gene matches: 3. Germline CDR1 is MNHNY and CDR2 is SVGAGI (reference sequence).

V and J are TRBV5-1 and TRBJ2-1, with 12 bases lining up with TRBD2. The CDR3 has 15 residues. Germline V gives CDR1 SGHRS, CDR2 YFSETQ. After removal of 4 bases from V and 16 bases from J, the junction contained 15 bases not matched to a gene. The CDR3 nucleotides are TGCGCCAGCAGCGACGCAGGACTAGCGGGACCGGGAGGCTTCTTC. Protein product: CASSDAGLAGPGGFF.